A single T cell receptor (beta chain) is shown here with its context. This sample was taken from a study of cytomegalovirus exposure and HLA in healthy donors. Profiled with immunoSEQ multiplex PCR; TCRdb holds only in-frame clones, not every one. This sample has over 100,000 clones, with more than 70% found just once. Germline assignment: CDR1 MNHEY and CDR2 SMNVEV (reference sequence). After removal of 3 bases from V and 5 bases from J, the junction contained 4 bases not matched to a gene. This CDR3 is 14 amino acids long. The donors were in the approximately 130-subject validation cohort, distinct from the roughly 700-subject first cohort.

The sequence derives from a young woman in good health and CMV-seronegative. Sequencing used PBMCs. The chain recombines TRBV27 with TRBJ1-5; TRBD1 matches 7 bases. The CDR3 region has the DNA TGTGCCAGCAGTTTCAGAGGGGGCCATCAGCCCCAGCATTTT. Its protein is CASSFRGGHQPQHF.